This is a list of T cell receptor beta chains from one sample in a study of blood T cell repertoires in COVID-19. Data came from immunoSEQ multiplex PCR; TCRdb stores just in-frame clones and leaves some out. Of about 53,000 clones in the sample, 65% to 90% were seen once. The sequencing sample was made of peripheral blood. The receptors were sampled from a woman aged 55-69 years with acute or convalescent COVID-19. CDR3s include the opening cysteine and the closing phenylalanine or tryptophan. A D gene is named only where the DNA matches it firmly. Size is omitted from some rows. Given values are once, few, many or a class for expanded clones.

clone_size: .; d_call: TRBD1; v_call: TRBV6-6; j_call: TRBJ1-1; cdr3_nt: TGTGCCAGCAGTCACCGGGACAGGGGTATCACTGAAGCTTTCTTT; cdr3_aa: CASSHRDRGITEAFF
clone_size: .; d_call: .; v_call: TRBV18; j_call: TRBJ2-3; cdr3_nt: TGTGCCAGCTCACCGGGACTAGGGGGCGCAGATACGCAGTATTTT; cdr3_aa: CASSPGLGGADTQYF
clone_size: .; d_call: TRBD2; v_call: TRBV24-1; j_call: TRBJ2-5; cdr3_nt: TGTGCCTCAAGGTCTAGCGGGAGCGAGACCCAGTACTTC; cdr3_aa: CASRSSGSETQYF
clone_size: .; d_call: .; v_call: TRBV27; j_call: TRBJ1-1; cdr3_nt: TGTGCCAGCAGTTTATGGGCCACCGGCAAAGAAGCTTTCTTT; cdr3_aa: CASSLWATGKEAFF
clone_size: .; d_call: .; v_call: TRBV14; j_call: TRBJ2-7; cdr3_nt: TGTGCCAGCAGTACAAGCTCAGGGCCCTCCAGCGAGCAGTACTTC; cdr3_aa: CASSTSSGPSSEQYF
clone_size: .; d_call: TRBD1; v_call: TRBV4-2; j_call: TRBJ2-7; cdr3_nt: TGTGCCAGCAGCCAACAAAACAGGGGCTCCTACGAGCAGTACTTC; cdr3_aa: CASSQQNRGSYEQYF
clone_size: .; d_call: TRBD1; v_call: TRBV2; j_call: TRBJ2-5; cdr3_nt: TGTGCCAGCAGTGGTGGGTCACAGGGGCAAGAGACCCAGTACTTC; cdr3_aa: CASSGGSQGQETQYF
clone_size: .; d_call: .; v_call: TRBV4-1; j_call: TRBJ1-5; cdr3_nt: TGCGCCAGCAGCCAGGGTCAGGGCCAGGAGCCCCAGCATTTT; cdr3_aa: CASSQGQGQEPQHF
clone_size: few; d_call: TRBD2; v_call: TRBV4-1; j_call: TRBJ2-1; cdr3_nt: TGCGCCAGCAGCCAGGGACCGGGACTAGCCATCAATGAGCAGTTCTTC; cdr3_aa: CASSQGPGLAINEQFF
clone_size: once; d_call: .; v_call: TRBV15; j_call: TRBJ1-1; cdr3_nt: TGTGCCACCAGCAGTAGGCAGGGGCCTATACGGAACACTGAAGCTTTCTTT; cdr3_aa: CATSSRQGPIRNTEAFF
clone_size: .; d_call: .; v_call: TRBV4-2; j_call: TRBJ2-5; cdr3_nt: TGTGCCAGCAGCCAATCGGGCCAAGAGACCCAGTACTTC; cdr3_aa: CASSQSGQETQYF
clone_size: .; d_call: .; v_call: TRBV10-3; j_call: TRBJ1-1; cdr3_nt: TGTGCCATCAGTGACAGTTTTAACACTGAAGCTTTCTTT; cdr3_aa: CAISDSFNTEAFF
clone_size: .; d_call: TRBD1; v_call: TRBV4-1; j_call: TRBJ2-1; cdr3_nt: TGCGCCAGCAGCCAAGAAAGAGGGACAGAAAGAGCCAATGAGCAGTTCTTC; cdr3_aa: CASSQERGTERANEQFF
clone_size: .; d_call: TRBD2; v_call: TRBV18; j_call: TRBJ2-1; cdr3_nt: TGTGCCAGCTCACCCGGGACTAGCGGGCTCGATGAGCAGTTCTTC; cdr3_aa: CASSPGTSGLDEQFF
clone_size: .; d_call: TRBD1; v_call: TRBV5-1; j_call: TRBJ2-2; cdr3_nt: TGCGCCAGCAGTTCGGGACAGACGAACACCGGGGAGCTGTTTTTT; cdr3_aa: CASSSGQTNTGELFF
clone_size: .; d_call: .; v_call: TRBV9; j_call: TRBJ2-7; cdr3_nt: TGTGCCAGCAGCGTAAGTCCAGGATCCTACGAGCAGTACTTC; cdr3_aa: CASSVSPGSYEQYF
clone_size: .; d_call: .; v_call: TRBV5-1; j_call: TRBJ2-5; cdr3_nt: TGCGCCAGCAGGCGAGCCGGGGGGCCAAAAGAGACCCAGTACTTC; cdr3_aa: CASRRAGGPKETQYF
clone_size: once; d_call: .; v_call: TRBV12-3/TRBV12-4; j_call: TRBJ1-1; cdr3_nt: TGTGCCAGCAGTTACGGGGGAGCTGAAGCTTTCTTT; cdr3_aa: CASSYGGAEAFF
clone_size: .; d_call: TRBD1; v_call: TRBV5-1; j_call: TRBJ2-2; cdr3_nt: TGCGCCAGCAGCCATGGCGACAGGGGGAACACCGGGGAGCTGTTTTTT; cdr3_aa: CASSHGDRGNTGELFF
clone_size: .; d_call: TRBD1; v_call: TRBV7-3; j_call: TRBJ2-3; cdr3_nt: TGTGCCAGCAGCTTGGGACAGTCCGCTGGGGATACGCAGTATTTT; cdr3_aa: CASSLGQSAGDTQYF
clone_size: .; d_call: .; v_call: TRBV7-3; j_call: TRBJ1-1; cdr3_nt: TGTGCCAGCAGCTTAGGGCCAAAACAGGGATGGAACACTGAAGCTTTCTTT; cdr3_aa: CASSLGPKQGWNTEAFF
clone_size: .; d_call: TRBD1; v_call: TRBV19; j_call: TRBJ2-6; cdr3_nt: TGTGCCAGTAGTCCCGGGACAGGGTCTCCGAGGGCCAACGTCCTGACTTTC; cdr3_aa: CASSPGTGSPRANVLTF
clone_size: .; d_call: TRBD1; v_call: TRBV18; j_call: TRBJ1-5; cdr3_nt: TGTGCCAGCTCGCGGACAGGGGGCGTTCAGCCCCAGCATTTT; cdr3_aa: CASSRTGGVQPQHF